This is a list of T cell receptor beta chains from one sample in a study of cytomegalovirus exposure and HLA in healthy donors. Some clones are missing from TCRdb's copy, which holds only in-frame ones; the method was immunoSEQ multiplex PCR. The top ten clones hold roughly 0.5% of a sample with about 150,000 clones, over 75% of them seen once. The material sequenced was PBMCs. All receptors come from a woman aged 40 to 50 in good health and CMV-seronegative. Each CDR3 is given with its conserved first and last residue. D genes are given only for firm matches. The size of a clone is reported for some rows only, either as once, few or many, or as a class for expanded clones.

V,J,D,size,CDR3,DNA
TRBV10-1,TRBJ1-5,TRBD1,NA,CASIMPSGTVNQPQHF,TGCGCCAGCATAATGCCCTCCGGGACAGTCAATCAGCCCCAGCATTTT
TRBV7-2,TRBJ1-2,NA,NA,CASSLGGGARGYTF,TGTGCCAGCAGCTTAGGTGGGGGCGCTCGAGGCTACACCTTC
TRBV4-3,TRBJ2-2,NA,NA,CASSPIPSLTGELFF,TGCGCCAGCAGCCCCATTCCGAGTCTCACCGGGGAGCTGTTTTTT
TRBV28,TRBJ2-7,TRBD1,NA,CASRQGNYEQYF,TGTGCCAGCAGACAGGGGAACTACGAGCAGTACTTC
TRBV6-6,TRBJ2-3,NA,NA,CASSYSKIPPRDTQYF,TGTGCCAGCAGTTACTCGAAAATCCCCCCCAGAGATACGCAGTATTTT
TRBV7-2,TRBJ2-5,TRBD2,NA,CASSGYGLAEETQYF,TGTGCCAGCAGCGGATACGGACTAGCGGAGGAGACCCAGTACTTC
TRBV28,TRBJ2-1,TRBD2,NA,CATSPGASGSNEQFF,TGTGCCACCAGCCCCGGGGCTAGCGGGAGCAATGAGCAGTTCTTC
TRBV28,TRBJ1-2,TRBD1,NA,CASSLRDRGYGYTF,TGTGCCAGCAGTTTACGGGACAGGGGCTATGGCTACACCTTC
TRBV10-2,TRBJ2-5,TRBD2,NA,CATKLAGEETQYF,TGCGCCACCAAACTAGCGGGGGAAGAGACCCAGTACTTC
TRBV5-1,TRBJ1-1,NA,NA,CASSPTSGQTEAFF,TGCGCCAGCAGCCCAACCTCTGGACAGACTGAAGCTTTCTTT
TRBV2,TRBJ1-1,NA,NA,CASSEALRYTEAFF,TGTGCCAGCAGTGAAGCGCTTCGGTACACTGAAGCTTTCTTT
TRBV5-1,TRBJ1-2,NA,NA,CASSPFPTGPGYTF,TGCGCCAGCAGCCCATTCCCTACAGGTCCTGGCTACACCTTC
TRBV5-4,TRBJ2-7,TRBD2,NA,CASSLGGLAGRTRDEQYF,TGTGCCAGCAGCTTGGGAGGACTAGCGGGAAGGACTCGAGACGAGCAGTACTTC
TRBV5-5,TRBJ2-2,NA,once,CATSLFGGDTGELFF,TGTGCCACCAGTCTTTTCGGGGGAGACACCGGGGAGCTGTTTTTT
TRBV4-3,TRBJ2-7,TRBD2,few,CASSQEVAGSLYEQYF,TGCGCCAGCAGCCAAGAGGTAGCGGGAAGTCTCTACGAGCAGTACTTC
TRBV10-3,TRBJ2-7,TRBD2,NA,CAISEGLATVGEQYF,TGTGCCATCAGTGAAGGACTAGCGACCGTGGGCGAGCAGTACTTC
TRBV19,TRBJ2-5,NA,NA,CASKKTGALGETQYF,TGTGCCAGTAAAAAGACAGGAGCCCTCGGGGAGACCCAGTACTTC
TRBV21-1,TRBJ2-7,NA,NA,CASSKGGLAGNYEQYF,TGTGCCAGCAGCAAAGGCGGACTAGCGGGAAACTACGAGCAGTACTTC
TRBV6-6,TRBJ2-7,TRBD2,NA,CASRVSGRNYEQYF,TGTGCCAGCAGGGTTAGCGGGAGGAATTACGAGCAGTACTTC
TRBV6-6,TRBJ2-7,TRBD2,NA,CASKLAGGTYEQYF,TGTGCCAGCAAACTAGCGGGAGGCACCTACGAGCAGTACTTC
TRBV7-3,TRBJ2-3,TRBD2,NA,CASSSPSGRAPSTDTQYF,TGTGCCAGCAGCTCCCCTAGCGGGAGGGCCCCGAGCACAGATACGCAGTATTTT
TRBV20-1,TRBJ2-7,NA,NA,CSVLSVEQYF,TGCAGTGTTCTGAGTGTGGAGCAGTACTTC
TRBV29-1,TRBJ1-2,NA,NA,CSVVPGPGYGYTF,TGCAGCGTTGTGCCAGGCCCTGGCTATGGCTACACCTTC
TRBV28,TRBJ2-1,TRBD2,NA,CASSPGLVNEQFF,TGTGCCAGCAGTCCGGGACTAGTCAATGAGCAGTTCTTC
TRBV11-2,TRBJ2-7,NA,NA,CASSTQTSWSYF,TGTGCCAGCAGCACCCAGACTAGTTGGTCGTACTTC
TRBV30,TRBJ2-7,TRBD1,NA,CAWSLQGHEQYF,TGTGCCTGGAGCTTACAGGGGCACGAGCAGTACTTC
TRBV19,TRBJ1-4,NA,few,CASNYRVNEKLFF,TGTGCCAGTAACTACAGGGTTAATGAAAAACTGTTTTTT
TRBV27,TRBJ2-7,TRBD1,once,CASTGGLDPYEQYF,TGTGCCAGCACAGGGGGCTTGGACCCCTACGAGCAGTACTTC
TRBV5-1,TRBJ2-3,NA,NA,CASSLADSSRTDTQYF,TGCGCCAGCAGCTTGGCGGACAGCTCTCGCACAGATACGCAGTATTTT
TRBV6-5,TRBJ2-1,NA,once,CASTVGNEQFF,TGTGCCAGCACGGTCGGGAATGAGCAGTTCTTC
TRBV4-2,TRBJ2-2,TRBD2,NA,CASSQAGGGTGELFF,TGTGCCAGCAGCCAAGCGGGAGGGGGGACCGGGGAGCTGTTTTTT
TRBV7-2,TRBJ2-1,NA,NA,CASSVLVHNEQFF,TGTGCCAGCAGCGTACTTGTTCACAATGAGCAGTTCTTC
TRBV29-1,TRBJ2-3,TRBD1,once,CSVDGDRVPPRVYF,TGCAGCGTTGATGGGGACAGGGTGCCGCCAAGGGTGTATTTT
TRBV6-5,TRBJ1-2,NA,NA,CASSSLSEHYGYTF,TGTGCCAGCAGTTCTCTCTCCGAGCACTATGGCTACACCTTC
TRBV11-3,TRBJ2-1,TRBD1,NA,CASSLAGTGARNEQFF,TGTGCCAGCAGCTTAGCCGGGACAGGGGCTAGGAATGAGCAGTTCTTC
TRBV6-1,TRBJ2-5,NA,NA,CASTGEETQYF,TGTGCCAGCACGGGGGAAGAGACCCAGTACTTC
TRBV7-2,TRBJ2-7,TRBD2,NA,CASSVGTSGLPYEQYF,TGTGCCAGCAGCGTTGGGACTAGCGGACTCCCATACGAGCAGTACTTC
TRBV2,TRBJ2-7,NA,NA,CASSESSGRRVYF,TGTGCCAGCAGTGAAAGTTCGGGGCGGAGGGTGTACTTC
TRBV11-2,TRBJ2-2,NA,NA,CASSLPRAGWGNTGELFF,TGTGCCAGCAGCTTACCCCGCGCGGGGTGGGGAAACACCGGGGAGCTGTTTTTT
TRBV7-9,TRBJ1-1,NA,once,CSSSSGFTGNTEAFF,TGTTCCAGCAGCTCAGGATTCACAGGGAACACTGAAGCTTTCTTT
TRBV11-2,TRBJ2-7,TRBD1,NA,CASSFHRGLNNEQYF,TGTGCCAGCAGCTTTCACAGGGGGTTGAATAACGAGCAGTACTTC
TRBV28,TRBJ1-1,NA,NA,CASSFYPVNTEAFF,TGTGCCAGCAGTTTCTATCCGGTGAACACTGAAGCTTTCTTT
TRBV25-1,TRBJ2-7,TRBD1,NA,CASSAVPGQGSYEQYF,TGTGCCAGCAGTGCAGTCCCGGGACAGGGGTCCTACGAGCAGTACTTC